These 7 T cell receptor beta chains came from one sample sequenced in a study of cytomegalovirus exposure and HLA in healthy donors. Primers: 60 Vbeta forward and 13 Jbeta reverse. TCRdb keeps only in-frame clones here, not all; method: immunoSEQ multiplex PCR. The table records about 98,000 clones, 80% to 85% of them present only once. Specimen: PBMCs. The receptors here all came from a man aged 35 to 55 in good health and CMV-seronegative.

The V gene is TRBV5-1, the J gene TRBJ2-2, with TRBD1 matching over 7 bases. J lost 6 bases, V lost 0 bases, and 8 bases had no gene match. The germline V gene encodes CDR1 SGHRS and CDR2 YFSETQ. The CDR3 loop spans 16 amino acids. This CDR3 reads CASSLVEGAIAGELFF. The CDR3, as DNA: TGCGCCAGCAGCTTGGTAGAGGGGGCAATAGCCGGGGAGCTGTTTTTT.

The chain carries TRBV5-4 and TRBJ2-7, with 10 bases that match TRBD1. Germline CDR1 SGHNT, CDR2 YYREEE (reference sequence). The V gene end was trimmed by 3 bases and the J gene end by 4 bases; junction bases not matched to a gene: 7. The CDR3 runs 15 residues. DNA for the CDR3: TGTGCCAGCAGCTCTGACCGGGACAGGGGTTACGAGCAGTACTTC. Residues: CASSSDRDRGYEQYF.

The CDR3 sequence is CASSLVTGGNSRTTEAFF. DNA of the CDR3: TGCGCCAGCAGCTTGGTAACAGGGGGCAATTCGAGAACTACTGAAGCTTTCTTT. The chain is built from TRBV5-1 and TRBJ1-1; TRBD1 agrees at 9 bases. CDR3 size: 18 residues. The junction had 14 bases not matched to a gene; V was cut back by 0 bases and J by 5 bases. In germline, CDR1 is SGHRS, CDR2 YFSETQ.

For this clone: A junction boundary mismatches the germline segment, possibly from a read error. The chain recombines TRBV7-9 with TRBJ2-7, with D tentatively TRBD1 (6 bases). CDR3 length: 13 residues. Germline assignment: CDR1 SEHNR and CDR2 FQNEAQ (reference sequence). CDR3 region: CSSSLRDTHEQYF. CDR3 nucleotide sequence: TGTTCCAGCAGCTTAAGGGACACTCACGAGCAGTACTTC.

Of note for this clone: Germline and junction disagree at one end, which may indicate a read error. The J gene is TRBJ2-2, the V gene TRBV10-3, with D maybe TRBD2 (6 bases). CDR1 is ENHRY, CDR2 SYGVKD, per germline. The CDR3 spans 14 residues. The chain's CDR3 is CAISVRPNTGGLFF. In nucleotides, the CDR3 is TGTGCCATCAGTGTTCGGCCGAACACCGGGGGGCTGTTTTTT.

The chain carries TRBV7-2 and TRBJ2-7; 7 positions match TRBD1. The germline CDR1 and CDR2 sequences are SGHTA and FQGNSA. The V gene end was trimmed by 5 bases and the J gene end by 2 bases; junction bases not matched to a gene: 3. This CDR3 has 13 residues. The CDR3 is CASSQGTAYEQYF. DNA for the CDR3: TGTGCCAGCAGCCAGGGGACAGCCTACGAGCAGTACTTC.

Only one count was recorded for this clone. This chain uses TRBV7-9 with TRBJ1-1, with TRBD1 as a possible D gene (6 bases). In germline, CDR1 is SEHNR, CDR2 FQNEAQ (reference sequence). The CDR3 is made up of 15 amino acids. Trimming cost V 2 bases and J 1 base, with 11 bases left between them. This CDR3 reads CASSLRTEANTEAFF. CDR3 bases: TGTGCCAGCAGCTTAAGGACAGAGGCGAACACTGAAGCTTTCTTT.